These 28 T cell receptor beta chains came from one sample sequenced in a study of human T cells and chemical hapten exposure. Extraction of total RNA was performed on unfractionated whole blood. Individual cDNA molecules in this library carried unique molecular identifiers. TCRdb redid the calling of the reads with MiXCR, one entry per CDR3 protein. The sample lists more than 100,000 distinct CDR3 sequences, around 8.5% occurring once. The sample comprised whole blood. All receptors come from a human donor in good health. Some clones in this sample may be carry-over from other donors' samples.

The V gene is TRBV20-1, the J gene TRBJ2-7, with TRBD1 matching 8 bases. J gave up 5 bases and V 6 bases, and 12 bases lay outside the gene matches. The CDR3 runs to 14 residues. CDR1 DFQATT and CDR2 SNEGSKA come from the germline V gene (reference sequence). CDR3 loop: CSASTGQATNEQYF. For the CDR3, the DNA is TGCAGTGCCTCGACGGGACAGGCGACTAACGAGCAGTACTTC.

This clonotype occurred many times. The genes are TRBV29-1 and TRBJ2-3, with TRBD1 as a possible D gene (6 bases). Trimming cost V 7 bases and J 1 base, with 9 bases left between them. Germline V gives CDR1 SQVTM, CDR2 ANQGSEA. The CDR3 has 12 amino acids. The CDR3 region has the DNA TGCAGCGGCGGACAGCGCACAGATACGCAGTATTTT. This sequence encodes CSGGQRTDTQYF.

There are a few counts of this clonotype. This chain links TRBV29-1 with TRBJ2-7; D is undetermined. The length of the CDR3 is 14 residues. Per the germline V gene, CDR1 is SQVTM and CDR2 is ANQGSEA. V lost 1 base and J 6 bases, leaving 16 bases between the germline ends. The CDR3 DNA sequence: TGCAGCGTTGAAGCCGCTCCGACCACACGCGAGCAGTACTTC. Translation: CSVEAAPTTREQYF.

This clonotype was counted at least ten times. The rearrangement uses TRBV18 and TRBJ1-1, with unresolved D. The V gene's germline CDR1 is KGHSH and CDR2 LQKENI. The V end was cut by 5 bases, the J end by 3 bases, with 16 bases between. CDR3 size: 15 residues. The CDR3 is CASSERATWDTEAFF. For the CDR3, the DNA is TGTGCCAGCTCAGAGCGGGCCACCTGGGACACTGAAGCTTTCTTT. The full variable domain, completed using reference TRBV18 and TRBJ1-1, is NAGVMQNPRHLVRRRGQEARLRCSPMKGHSHVYWYRQLPEEGLKFMVYLQKENIIDESGMPKERFSAEFPKEGPSILRIQQVVRGDSAAYFCASSERATWDTEAFFGQGTRLTVV.

This clonotype occurred many times. The CDR3 DNA reads as TGCAGTGCTAGGAAAACAGGGGGCAACAACAATGAGCAGTTCTTC. Its translation is CSARKTGGNNNEQFF. The V and J genes are TRBV20-1 and TRBJ2-1; 9 bases are a match to TRBD1. Germline V gene data show CDR1 as DFQATT and CDR2 as SNEGSKA (reference sequence). This CDR3 is built from 15 residues. V shed 3 bases, J shed 5 bases, and the junction held 8 bases outside the gene matches.

The chain employs TRBV14 and TRBJ2-1; a possible D gene is TRBD2 (5 bases). V lost 3 bases and J 6 bases, leaving 12 bases between the germline ends. There are 14 residues in the CDR3. Germline loops: CDR1 SGHDN, CDR2 FVKESK. The CDR3 loop is CASSQVGLTNEQFF. DNA of the CDR3: TGTGCCAGCAGCCAGGTCGGACTGACCAATGAGCAGTTCTTC. Combining the CDR3 with reference TRBV14 and TRBJ2-1 gives the whole variable domain EAGVTQFPSHSVIEKGQTVTLRCDPISGHDNLYWYRRVMGKEIKFLLHFVKESKQDESGMPNNRFLAERTGGTYSTLKVQPAELEDSGVYFCASSQVGLTNEQFFGPGTRLTVL.

This clonotype was seen at least ten times. The V call is TRBV14, the J call TRBJ1-5; unclear D gene. The V gene lost 1 base and the J gene lost 4 bases, with 5 bases spanning the gap. Germline V gene lookup returns CDR1 SGHDN and CDR2 FVKESK. The CDR3 spans 13 residues. CDR3 sequence (DNA): TGTGCCAGCAGCCAAGCCAGGAATCAGCCCCAGCATTTT. Translating gives CASSQARNQPQHF.

This chain uses TRBV18 with TRBJ2-1, with TRBD2 matching over 9 bases. This CDR3 region has 14 residues. Germline V gene sequence: CDR1 KGHSH, CDR2 LQKENI. V lost 2 bases, J lost 7 bases, and 3 bases stayed unmatched. CDR3 residues: CASSPAGGPNEQFF. DNA of the CDR3: TGTGCCAGCTCACCAGCGGGAGGGCCGAATGAGCAGTTCTTC.

This clonotype appeared a few times. The chain couples TRBV7-2 to TRBJ2-7; 9 nucleotides agree with TRBD2. V lost 5 bases to trimming and J lost 4 bases; unmatched junction nucleotides: 9. This CDR3 spans 15 amino acids. Germline values: CDR1 SGHTA, CDR2 FQGNSA. The CDR3 spells CASSPKTSGPYEQYF. The CDR3 region has the DNA TGTGCCAGCAGCCCAAAGACTAGCGGACCTTACGAGCAGTACTTC.

The V gene is TRBV5-1, the J gene TRBJ2-2; 12 nucleotides match TRBD2. J was trimmed by 7 bases and V by 2 bases; bases with no gene match: 6. The germline V gene has CDR1 SGHRS and CDR2 YFSETQ. The CDR3 is made up of 16 amino acids. This CDR3 is CASSFELAGGIGELFF. The CDR3 nucleotides read TGCGCCAGCAGCTTTGAACTAGCGGGAGGAATCGGGGAGCTGTTTTTT.

The rearrangement links TRBV10-3 to TRBJ2-5; D unresolved. The ends were cut back, 10 bases at V and 0 bases at J, with 9 bases in the middle. This CDR3 has 12 amino acids. Germline lookup yields CDR1 ENHRY and CDR2 SYGVKD. CDR3: CATRTNQETQYF. In nucleotides, the CDR3 is TGTGCCACCCGGACCAACCAAGAGACCCAGTACTTC.

This clonotype was counted at least ten times. The chain links TRBV4-1 to TRBJ2-1, with D perhaps matching TRBD1 (6 bases). CDR1 and CDR2 (germline): MGHRA, YSYEKL. This CDR3 region has 16 residues. The ends were cut back, 5 bases at V and 4 bases at J, with 18 bases in the middle. The CDR3 spells CASSSRDIGMYNEQFF. CDR3 DNA: TGCGCCAGCAGCTCCCGGGACATAGGAATGTACAATGAGCAGTTCTTC.

This clonotype was picked up many times. The chain employs TRBV5-4 and TRBJ1-1, with D unclear. CDR1 and CDR2 from the germline V gene are SGHNT and YYREEE (reference sequence). Deletions cut 4 bases from V and 1 base from J, with 11 bases between. The length of the CDR3 is 14 residues. CDR3 amino acids: CASSQRTGNTEAFF. CDR3 bases: TGTGCCAGCAGCCAGAGGACGGGGAACACTGAAGCTTTCTTT.

The J gene is TRBJ2-3, the V gene TRBV10-3; TRBD2 agrees at 7 bases. Per the germline V gene, CDR1 is ENHRY and CDR2 is SYGVKD. The CDR3 has 13 residues. The trim removed 4 bases at V and 4 bases at J, leaving 2 bases unmatched. Here the CDR3 reads CAISGGGPDTQYF. DNA for the CDR3: TGTGCCATCAGTGGGGGAGGGCCAGATACGCAGTATTTT.

There are a few counts of this clonotype. The rearrangement uses TRBV5-6 and TRBJ2-1; tentatively, D is TRBD1 or TRBD2 (6 bases each). V dropped 0 bases and J dropped 8 bases, with 15 bases sitting between them. Germline values: CDR1 SGHDT, CDR2 YYEEEE. The CDR3 loop spans 15 amino acids. The DNA of the CDR3 is TGTGCCAGCAGCTTGGTTGGGGGGCGCCGGGATGAGCAGTTCTTC. It translates to CASSLVGGRRDEQFF.

This clonotype was counted at least ten times. The rearrangement links TRBV5-6 to TRBJ1-6; D might be TRBD1 (5 bases). The CDR3 covers 14 residues. CDR1 and CDR2 (germline): SGHDT, YYEEEE. Trimming stripped 1 base from V and 9 bases from J, with 11 bases between. In nucleotides, the CDR3 is TGTGCCAGCAGCTTGAGGACAAGCCGTTCACCCCTCCACTTT. This encodes CASSLRTSRSPLHF.

This clonotype has a count of ten or more. The genes are TRBV5-1 and TRBJ2-1; D call uncertain. The CDR3 is made up of 15 amino acids. In germline, CDR1 is SGHRS, CDR2 YFSETQ. V was clipped by 1 base and J by 0 bases, with 8 bases between them. CDR3 coding DNA: TGCGCCAGCAGCTTGTCCCAAAGCTCCTACAATGAGCAGTTCTTC. Translating gives CASSLSQSSYNEQFF.

Ten or more counts support this clonotype. The gene calls are TRBV11-2 and TRBJ2-7; 12 bases align to TRBD1. The CDR3 length is 16 residues. CDR1 is SGHAT, CDR2 FQNNGV, per germline. Germline trimming cut 4 bases from V and 4 bases from J; bases unmatched to any gene: 8. The CDR3: CASSSVPGQGAYEQYF. The CDR3 bases are TGTGCCAGCAGCTCGGTCCCGGGACAGGGGGCATACGAGCAGTACTTC. The complete variable domain, with remaining parts taken from reference TRBV11-2 and TRBJ2-7, reads EAGVAQSPRYKIIEKRQSVAFWCNPISGHATLYWYQQILGQGPKLLIQFQNNGVVDDSQLPKDRFSAERLKGVDSTLKIQPAKLEDSAVYLCASSSVPGQGAYEQYFGPGTRLTVT.

This clonotype was observed many times. V is TRBV29-1 and J is TRBJ2-3; D not certain. The V gene's germline CDR1 is SQVTM and CDR2 ANQGSEA. Trimming left V 6 bases short and J 2 bases short, with 9 bases between. This CDR3 region has 12 residues. The DNA for the CDR3 is TGCAGCGTCGCTGGGTTCACAGATACGCAGTATTTT. It is translated as CSVAGFTDTQYF.

The chain uses TRBV29-1 and TRBJ2-1, with TRBD2 as a possible D gene (6 bases). The CDR3 consists of 18 residues. Germline V gene sequence: CDR1 SQVTM, CDR2 ANQGSEA. The ends were cut back, 3 bases at V and 4 bases at J, with 25 bases in the middle. Here the CDR3 DNA reads TGCAGCGTTGACGCGGGGATGGGAGTAATGTCGATGTACAATGAGCAGTTCTTC. The encoded protein is CSVDAGMGVMSMYNEQFF.

This clonotype has just a few counts. The chain combines TRBV10-3 with TRBJ2-5; maybe TRBD2 (5 bases). The CDR3 is 13 residues long. The V gene's germline CDR1 is ENHRY and CDR2 SYGVKD. Trimming left V 7 bases short and J 5 bases short, with 14 bases between. The CDR3 sequence: CAIKSEGRETQYF. In DNA form, the CDR3 reads TGTGCCATCAAATCCGAGGGAAGGGAGACCCAGTACTTC.

This chain uses TRBV12-3 or TRBV12-4 with TRBJ2-5; 7 positions match TRBD1. The J segment lost 1 base and the V segment lost 6 bases, leaving 8 bases of the junction unmatched. This CDR3 region has 15 residues. CDR3 bases: TGTGCCAGCAGCCCCGACAGGGACCCCCAAGAGACCCAGTACTTC. It is translated as CASSPDRDPQETQYF.

Ten or more counts support this clonotype. The V call is TRBV7-2, the J call TRBJ1-2, with D unclear. CDR3 length: 12 residues. Trimming removed 3 bases at V and 4 bases at J, with 6 bases between. Germline V lookup: CDR1 SGHTA, CDR2 FQGNSA. Written as DNA, the CDR3 is TGTGCCAGCAGCTTGTCAGTCTATGGCTACACCTTC. It codes for CASSLSVYGYTF.

This clonotype was found a few times. V and J are TRBV15 and TRBJ2-1; maybe TRBD1 (6 bases). Germline V gene sequence: CDR1 LNHNV, CDR2 YYDKDF (reference sequence). The CDR3 is 16 residues long. V lost 6 bases, J lost 3 bases, and 18 bases lay in between. The CDR3 here is CATSPEVGAIYNEQFF. In DNA form, the CDR3 reads TGTGCCACCAGTCCGGAGGTGGGGGCTATCTACAATGAGCAGTTCTTC.

The chain joins TRBV7-9 to TRBJ2-2; no reliable D call. Deletions cut 6 bases from V and 6 bases from J, with 8 bases between. Germline assignment: CDR1 SEHNR and CDR2 FQNEAQ (reference sequence). CDR3 length equals 12 residues. As DNA, the CDR3 is TGTGCCAGCAGTCCCCAACCCGGGGAGCTGTTTTTT. Residues: CASSPQPGELFF.

This clonotype came up a few times. The chain links TRBV7-2 to TRBJ2-5; 9 nucleotides match TRBD2. The germline V gene has CDR1 SGHTA and CDR2 FQGNSA. The CDR3 loop spans 18 amino acids. The J segment lost 2 bases and the V segment lost 3 bases, leaving 13 bases of the junction unmatched. This CDR3 is CASSFGPSGAPSQETQYF. Here the CDR3 DNA reads TGTGCCAGCAGCTTCGGGCCTAGCGGGGCGCCTTCACAAGAGACCCAGTACTTC. The full variable domain, completed using reference TRBV7-2 and TRBJ2-5, is GAGVSQSPSNKVTEKGKDVELRCDPISGHTALYWYRQSLGQGLEFLIYFQGNSAPDKSGLPSDRFSAERTGGSVSTLTIQRTQQEDSAVYLCASSFGPSGAPSQETQYFGPGTRLLVL.

The V call is TRBV6-1, the J call TRBJ1-1, with a tentative D call TRBD1 (5 bases). Germline V gene lookup returns CDR1 MNHNS and CDR2 SASEGT. The CDR3 has 14 residues. V was pared by 2 bases and J by 6 bases, with 13 bases between. The CDR3 nucleotides are TGTGCCAGCAGTGAACCGTATGGGGGGTCTGAAGCTTTCTTT. Encoded protein: CASSEPYGGSEAFF.

J is TRBJ1-2 and V is TRBV7-9; D gene unclear. CDR3 length: 16 residues. Germline V gene lookup returns CDR1 SEHNR and CDR2 FQNEAQ (reference sequence). Trimming cost V 1 base and J 5 bases, with 17 bases left between them. The CDR3 bases are TGTGCCAGCAGCTTAGACGCTACAGCTTTTGAGTATGGCTACACCTTC. This sequence encodes CASSLDATAFEYGYTF.